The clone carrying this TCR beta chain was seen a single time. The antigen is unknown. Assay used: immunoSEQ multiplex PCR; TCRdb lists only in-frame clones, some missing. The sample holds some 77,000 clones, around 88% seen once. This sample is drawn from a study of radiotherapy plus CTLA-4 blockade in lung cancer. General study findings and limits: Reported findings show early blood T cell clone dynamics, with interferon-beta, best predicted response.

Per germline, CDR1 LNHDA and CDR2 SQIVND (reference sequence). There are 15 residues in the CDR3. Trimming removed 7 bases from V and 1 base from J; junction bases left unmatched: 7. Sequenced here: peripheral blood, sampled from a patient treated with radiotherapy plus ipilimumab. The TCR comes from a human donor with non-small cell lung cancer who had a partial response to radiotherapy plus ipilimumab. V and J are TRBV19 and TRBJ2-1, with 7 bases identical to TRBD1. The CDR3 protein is CASTEGAGSYNEQFF. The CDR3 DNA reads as TGTGCCAGTACTGAGGGGGCCGGTTCCTACAATGAGCAGTTCTTC. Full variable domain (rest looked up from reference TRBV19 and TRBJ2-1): DGGITQSPKYLFRKEGQNVTLSCEQNLNHDAMYWYRQDPGQGLRLIYYSQIVNDFQKGDIAEGYSVSREKKESFPLTVTSAQKNPTAFYLCASTEGAGSYNEQFFGPGTRLTVL.